Following are 5 T cell receptor beta chains from one sample sequenced in a study of cytomegalovirus exposure and HLA in healthy donors. The study ran its PCR with 60 Vbeta and 13 Jbeta primers. Data came from immunoSEQ multiplex PCR; TCRdb stores just in-frame clones and leaves some out. The sample table includes fewer than 95,000 clones. Input material: PBMCs. Source of these receptors: a woman in her thirties or forties in good health and CMV-seropositive.

The chain is built from TRBV6-4 and TRBJ1-2; D is perhaps TRBD1 (6 bases). This CDR3 is 15 amino acids long. The germline gives CDR1 MRHNA, CDR2 SNTAGT. V lost 8 bases to trimming and J lost 4 bases, with 20 bases between them. Written as DNA, the CDR3 is TGTGCCAGCGAAAGCCCGGACAGCCTAGTCTATGGCTACACCTTC. Its protein product is CASESPDSLVYGYTF.

V gene TRBV6-1 combines with J gene TRBJ2-7, with D possibly TRBD1 on 5 matching bases. Deletions cut 5 bases from V and 7 bases from J, with 9 bases between. This CDR3 is built from 11 residues. The germline gives CDR1 MNHNS, CDR2 SASEGT. CDR3 region: CASSPSGEQYF. Written as DNA, the CDR3 is TGTGCCAGCAGTCCCTCAGGGGAGCAGTACTTC.

The chain recombines TRBV10-2 with TRBJ2-3; 10 bases map to TRBD2. This CDR3 region has 18 residues. Germline-derived CDR1 and CDR2 are WSHSY and SAAADI. J lost 2 bases, V lost 0 bases, and 8 bases had no gene match. The CDR3 region has the DNA TGCGCCAGCAGTGAGTCGAGGCTAGCGGGAGCTGACACAGATACGCAGTATTTT. Amino acid sequence: CASSESRLAGADTDTQYF.

Of note for this clone: Additional DNA sequences in this sample encode the identical CDR3. The V call is TRBV5-1, the J call TRBJ2-5; tentative D call: TRBD2 (7 bases). The V end lost 0 bases, the J end lost 5 bases, and 14 bases lay between the germline ends. Germline V gives CDR1 SGHRS, CDR2 YFSETQ. The CDR3 covers 15 residues. CDR3 residues: CASSLAGGRGETQYF. The CDR3, as DNA: TGCGCCAGCAGCTTGGCCGGGGGGCGCGGGGAGACCCAGTACTTC.

The chain is built from TRBV5-4 and TRBJ1-1; D is ambiguous. V was pared by 1 base and J by 6 bases, with 10 bases between. Germline CDR1 and CDR2: SGHNT and YYREEE (reference sequence). This CDR3 is built from 13 residues. The CDR3 here is CASSLRPGAEAFF. In DNA form, the CDR3 reads TGTGCCAGCAGCTTGCGGCCCGGGGCTGAAGCTTTCTTT. Drawing the rest from reference TRBV5-4 and TRBJ1-1, the complete variable domain is ETGVTQSPTHLIKTRGQQVTLRCSSQSGHNTVSWYQQALGQGPQFIFQYYREEENGRGNFPPRFSGLQFPNYSSELNVNALELDDSALYLCASSLRPGAEAFFGQGTRLTVV.